Following are 7 T cell receptor beta chains from one sample sequenced in a study of blood T cells in healthy people across ages. With a J-beta primer mix and a sample-barcoded 5' primer, a second PCR ran about 7 to 12 cycles. MiXCR was run by TCRdb on the 5' RACE reads, yielding one entry per CDR3 protein. The sample yields roughly 680,000 distinct CDR3 sequences, around 45% seen once. Sequencing was done on a sample of blood. These receptor sequences come from a woman aged 55-70 years in good health.

This rearrangement joins TRBV24-1 to TRBJ2-3, with D perhaps TRBD1 (6 bases). The CDR3 consists of 15 residues. V dropped 8 bases and J dropped 3 bases, with 17 bases sitting between them. In germline, CDR1 is KGHDR, CDR2 SFDVKD. CDR3 DNA sequence: TGTGCCACCAATTCACCGGGACATGGTACAGATACGCAGTATTTT. Its protein product is CATNSPGHGTDTQYF.

The chain carries TRBV12-3 or TRBV12-4 and TRBJ2-1, with D unresolved. V was trimmed by 6 bases and J by 0 bases, leaving 9 bases between them. This CDR3 has 14 residues. CDR3 in amino acids: CASSPASSYNEQFF. In nucleotides, the CDR3 is TGTGCCAGCAGCCCCGCTAGCTCCTACAATGAGCAGTTCTTC.

This clonotype was seen a few times. The rearrangement links TRBV20-1 to TRBJ2-5; 7 nucleotides match TRBD2. Per the germline V gene, CDR1 is DFQATT and CDR2 is SNEGSKA (reference sequence). The CDR3 is 12 residues long. Here the CDR3 DNA reads TGCAGCGCCCTATCGGGAGGAGAGACCCAGTACTTC. Translated: CSALSGGETQYF.

To note about this clonotype: This could be a read error, since a much larger clone is one nucleotide away. The V and J genes are TRBV4-3 and TRBJ2-1; 7 positions agree with TRBD2. Germline CDR1 LGHNA, CDR2 YSLEER. The CDR3 is 15 residues long. V was pared by 3 bases and J by 3 bases, with 5 bases of the junction left unmatched. The DNA of the CDR3 is TGCGCCAGCAGCCATGGCGGGAGCTTCTACAATGAGCAGTTCTTC. This codes for CASSHGGSFYNEQFF.

There are a few counts of this clonotype. The chain employs TRBV20-1 and TRBJ2-1, with 7 bases aligning to TRBD2. The ends lost 2 bases at V and 0 bases at J; junction bases unmatched: 13. Germline V lookup: CDR1 DFQATT, CDR2 SNEGSKA (reference sequence). The CDR3 consists of 18 residues. Here the CDR3 reads CSARLAGGLPSSYNEQFF. As DNA, the CDR3 is TGCAGTGCTAGATTAGCGGGCGGGCTTCCTAGCTCCTACAATGAGCAGTTCTTC.

The rearrangement uses TRBV20-1 and TRBJ2-3, with a tentative D call TRBD2 (6 bases). The CDR3 has 14 residues. Germline CDR1 is DFQATT and CDR2 is SNEGSKA (reference sequence). The V and J ends lost 6 bases and 0 bases respectively, with 13 bases between them. Here the CDR3 reads CSAQEGLSTDTQYF. Here the CDR3 DNA reads TGCAGTGCCCAGGAGGGTCTGAGCACAGATACGCAGTATTTT.

To note about this clonotype: The junction departs from germline at one end; a sequencing error may be responsible. The V gene is TRBV28, the J gene TRBJ2-6, with D perhaps matching TRBD1 (5 bases). This CDR3 region has 18 residues. Germline loops: CDR1 MDHEN, CDR2 SYDVKM. The CDR3 DNA reads TGTGCCAGCAGGCACCTGGACGTAACCAGCTCTGGGGCCGACGTCCTGACTTTC. It is translated as CASRHLDVTSSGADVLTF.